The 26 T cell receptor beta chains listed next were all sequenced from one sample in a study of response to subunit inactivated influenza vaccine. Each CDR3 protein gets one entry after TCRdb re-called the RT-PCR reads with MiXCR. The data show roughly 670,000 distinct CDR3 sequences, with about 15% seen just once and 6% to 9.5% held by the top ten. The specimen comprised PBMCs from blood, sampled less than 15 days before vaccination. These TCRs come from a man over 45 who received an inactivated influenza vaccine.

This clonotype came up a few times. This chain connects TRBV20-1 to TRBJ2-3; 7 nucleotides align to TRBD2. The germline V gene encodes CDR1 DFQATT and CDR2 SNEGSKA (reference sequence). Trimming took 3 bases from V and 1 from J; bases not matched to a gene: 7. CDR3 size: 15 residues. In nucleotides, the CDR3 is TGCAGTGCTAGGTGGCAAGGACTAGGCACAGATACGCAGTATTTT. Its translation: CSARWQGLGTDTQYF.

This clonotype came up many times. The chain employs TRBV19 and TRBJ2-1; 7 bases fit TRBD2. Germline V lookup: CDR1 LNHDA, CDR2 SQIVND (reference sequence). Trimming took 6 bases from V and 9 from J; bases not matched to a gene: 8. The CDR3 has 13 residues. The CDR3 coding sequence is TGTGCCAGTAGCTGGACTAGTGGGAGTGAGCAGTTCTTC. Protein sequence: CASSWTSGSEQFF.

Worth noting for this clonotype: At one end, the junction sequence differs from germline, possibly due to a read error. The rearrangement uses TRBV6-4 and TRBJ2-5; D may correspond to TRBD1 or TRBD2 (5 bases each). Germline-derived CDR1 and CDR2 are MRHNA and SNTAGT. The CDR3 loop spans 13 amino acids. Written as DNA, the CDR3 is TGTGCCAGCAGTCCAGAGACGAGTGGGACCCAGTCCTTC. Translated, it gives CASSPETSGTQSF.

CDR3 sequence: CASSPTGPGTEAFF. The CDR3 bases are TGTGCCAGCAGCCCGACAGGGCCCGGGACTGAAGCTTTCTTT. The chain is built from TRBV11-2 and TRBJ1-1; 7 positions agree with TRBD1. The CDR3 loop spans 14 amino acids. Germline V gene sequence: CDR1 SGHAT, CDR2 FQNNGV. The V and J ends lost 5 bases and 5 bases, in that order; junction bases with no gene match: 8. Full variable domain (outside the CDR3, taken from reference TRBV11-2 and TRBJ1-1): EAGVAQSPRYKIIEKRQSVAFWCNPISGHATLYWYQQILGQGPKLLIQFQNNGVVDDSQLPKDRFSAERLKGVDSTLKIQPAKLEDSAVYLCASSPTGPGTEAFFGQGTRLTVV.

The rearrangement uses TRBV28 and TRBJ2-7, with TRBD1 matching over 7 bases. There are 15 residues in the CDR3. CDR1 is MDHEN, CDR2 SYDVKM, per germline. Trimming at V came to 7 bases and at J to 2 bases, leaving 11 bases not matched to a gene. The CDR3 region has the DNA TGTGCCAGCAATCCCAGGGGGACCCGAACCTACGAGCAGTACTTC. As protein: CASNPRGTRTYEQYF.

This clonotype was recorded a few times. This chain joins TRBV2 and TRBJ2-7; D gene ambiguous. The germline gives CDR1 SNHLY, CDR2 FYNNEI. The V end was cut by 4 bases, the J end by 0 bases, with 10 bases between. The length of the CDR3 is 14 residues. The CDR3 DNA reads as TGTGCCAGCAGTGCCTACATTCCCTCCTACGAGCAGTACTTC. It yields the protein CASSAYIPSYEQYF.

The chain uses TRBV12-3 or TRBV12-4 and TRBJ1-2; no firm D call. This CDR3 is 14 amino acids long. Trimming left V 4 bases short and J 7 bases short, with 16 bases between. CDR3 loop: CASSSGRAGGGYTF. CDR3 coding DNA: TGTGCCAGCAGTTCTGGCCGGGCCGGCGGTGGCTACACCTTC.

This clonotype appeared many times. The V gene is TRBV11-2, the J gene TRBJ2-1; 9 bases are shared with TRBD2. This CDR3 contains 19 residues. The germline V gene has CDR1 SGHAT and CDR2 FQNNGV. V was pared by 5 bases and J by 7 bases, with 21 bases of the junction left unmatched. This CDR3 reads CASSTQIAGAVERLNEQFF. In DNA form, the CDR3 reads TGTGCCAGCAGCACCCAAATAGCGGGAGCGGTTGAGAGGCTAAATGAGCAGTTCTTC.

The J gene is TRBJ1-6, the V gene TRBV27, with D unclear. Germline CDR1 reads MNHEY; CDR2 reads SMNVEV (reference sequence). V gave up 6 bases and J gave up 11 bases, with 20 bases separating them. This CDR3 spans 15 amino acids. CDR3 region: CASRLGPVSPTPLHF. The CDR3, as DNA: TGTGCCAGCAGGCTAGGCCCGGTCAGTCCGACACCCCTCCACTTT.

The chain recombines TRBV15 with TRBJ2-5; D is uncertain. This CDR3 contains 14 residues. From germline, CDR1 is LNHNV and CDR2 YYDKDF (reference sequence). V was trimmed by 0 bases and J by 2 bases, leaving 7 bases between them. The CDR3 DNA follows: TGTGCCACCAGCAGAGATCTGGTACAAGAGACCCAGTACTTC. It codes for CATSRDLVQETQYF.

V is TRBV2 and J is TRBJ2-7; D is uncertain. V was cut by 5 bases and J by 0 bases, with 11 bases left in between. Germline V gives CDR1 SNHLY, CDR2 FYNNEI. This CDR3 contains 14 residues. The CDR3 is CASSLLSSSYEQYF. For the CDR3, the DNA is TGTGCCAGCAGTTTACTATCTTCCTCCTACGAGCAGTACTTC.

This clonotype was recorded a few times. This CDR3 is CASSYSIRGALEETQYF. CDR3 DNA sequence: TGTGCCAGCAGTTACTCGATACGGGGGGCGCTTGAAGAGACCCAGTACTTC. The gene calls are TRBV6-5 and TRBJ2-5; a possible D gene is TRBD2 (7 bases). Germline values: CDR1 MNHEY, CDR2 SVGAGI. Trimming stripped 0 bases from V and 3 bases from J, with 17 bases between. The CDR3 loop spans 17 amino acids.

The genes are TRBV12-3 or TRBV12-4 and TRBJ2-7, with 9 positions matching TRBD2. Trimming took 7 bases from V and 7 from J; bases not matched to a gene: 14. The CDR3 runs 15 residues. The CDR3: CASTGRVSGSNEQYF. The CDR3 nucleotides are TGTGCCAGCACCGGTCGGGTTAGCGGGAGTAATGAGCAGTACTTC.

This clonotype was seen ten or more times. V gene TRBV7-9 combines with J gene TRBJ2-1; no clear D. V lost 1 base to trimming and J lost 8 bases, with 9 bases between them. Germline values: CDR1 SEHNR, CDR2 FQNEAQ (reference sequence). The CDR3 sequence is 13 residues long. The CDR3, as DNA: TGTGCCAGCAGCTTAGGTTTCGTGGATGAGCAGTTCTTC. Translated, it gives CASSLGFVDEQFF.

In its sample, this clonotype was seen a few times. The chain joins TRBV7-2 to TRBJ2-3, with D perhaps TRBD1 (6 bases). The germline V gene encodes CDR1 SGHTA and CDR2 FQGNSA. This CDR3 is 15 amino acids long. V was clipped by 8 bases and J by 5 bases, with 20 bases between them. CDR3 in DNA: TGTGCCAGCCAGGACAGCCCTGGAAAAATAGATACGCAGTATTTT. It encodes CASQDSPGKIDTQYF.

This clonotype was seen ten or more times. The chain uses TRBV4-3 and TRBJ2-1, with D tentatively TRBD2 (6 bases). Germline CDR1 and CDR2: LGHNA and YSLEER. Trimming left V 0 bases short and J 6 bases short, with 12 bases between. The CDR3 length is 15 residues. Here the CDR3 DNA reads TGCGCCAGCAGCCAAGACTCGGGAGTCCCCAATGAGCAGTTCTTC. Translating gives CASSQDSGVPNEQFF.

This clonotype was seen more than once but under ten times. The chain links TRBV7-8 to TRBJ2-3, with TRBD1 matching over 8 bases. V lost 5 bases and J lost 3; bases outside the gene matches: 10. The V gene's germline CDR1 is SGHVS and CDR2 FQNEAQ. CDR3 length: 16 amino acids. The CDR3 region is CASSPTRTGRTDTQYF. The CDR3 coding sequence is TGTGCCAGCAGCCCCACCAGGACAGGGAGAACAGATACGCAGTATTTT.

There are a few counts of this clonotype. This chain uses TRBV27 with TRBJ2-7, with TRBD2 matching 9 bases. Germline V gene data show CDR1 as MNHEY and CDR2 as SMNVEV (reference sequence). The CDR3 extends over 16 amino acids. With V trimmed by 0 bases and J by 0 bases, 3 bases remained unmatched. As DNA, the CDR3 is TGTGCCAGCAGTTTATCTGGGCGGGGGGGCTCCTACGAGCAGTACTTC. This translates into CASSLSGRGGSYEQYF.

A few counts support this clonotype. The chain combines TRBV27 with TRBJ1-2; D is ambiguous. V was clipped by 5 bases and J by 5 bases, with 18 bases between them. Germline assignment: CDR1 MNHEY and CDR2 SMNVEV (reference sequence). CDR3 length equals 15 residues. The CDR3 DNA sequence: TGTGCCAGCAGTCCCATAGACCTACCTGATTATGGCTACACCTTC. This sequence encodes CASSPIDLPDYGYTF.

This clonotype was counted many times. The chain carries TRBV12-3 or TRBV12-4 and TRBJ1-2; D call uncertain. The V and J ends lost 3 bases and 8 bases respectively, with 10 bases between them. The CDR3 consists of 12 residues. This CDR3 reads CASSFTTRGYTF. In DNA form, the CDR3 reads TGTGCCAGCAGTTTTACCACGCGGGGCTACACCTTC.

Concerning this clonotype itself: The junction shows a germline mismatch at one end, possibly a read error. The V gene is TRBV27, the J gene TRBJ2-2; no definite D call. Germline assignment: CDR1 MNHEY and CDR2 SMNVEV (reference sequence). The CDR3 length is 12 residues. DNA for the CDR3: TGTGCCAGCAGCCCGAAGACCGGGGAGCTGTTTTTT. It yields the protein CASSPKTGELFF.

The rearrangement joins TRBV6-5 to TRBJ2-7, with D possibly being TRBD2 (6 bases). This CDR3 is 12 amino acids long. CDR1 and CDR2 (germline): MNHEY, SVGAGI. V lost 5 bases, J lost 7 bases, and 12 bases lay in between. The DNA of the CDR3 is TGTGCCAGCAGTCGGGGGACCCAAGAGCAGTACTTC. Amino acid sequence: CASSRGTQEQYF.

This clonotype was counted a few times. The rearrangement uses TRBV28 and TRBJ1-5; weak D call: TRBD1 (6 bases). Trimming shortened V by 5 bases and J by 6 bases, and 20 bases separated the two germline ends. Germline-derived CDR1 and CDR2 are MDHEN and SYDVKM. The CDR3 sequence is 16 residues long. CDR3 amino acids: CASSPRGFRDGQPQHF. The CDR3 nucleotides are TGTGCCAGCAGTCCCAGGGGTTTTAGGGACGGTCAGCCCCAGCATTTT.

This clonotype showed up just a few times. The chain couples TRBV29-1 to TRBJ1-1; D is ambiguous. The length of the CDR3 is 12 residues. From germline, CDR1 is SQVTM and CDR2 ANQGSEA. V lost 4 bases to trimming and J lost 1 base, with 7 bases between them. The CDR3 protein is CSVGFRNTEAFF. The CDR3 DNA sequence: TGCAGCGTTGGATTTCGGAACACTGAAGCTTTCTTT.

This clonotype was counted a few times. The genes are TRBV19 and TRBJ1-5; 7 bases fit TRBD1. Germline CDR1 LNHDA, CDR2 SQIVND (reference sequence). The J segment lost 4 bases and the V segment lost 4 bases, leaving 7 bases of the junction unmatched. This CDR3 comprises 15 residues. CDR3 region: CASSNRDRTNQPQHF. The CDR3 DNA reads as TGTGCCAGTAGTAACCGGGACAGAACAAATCAGCCCCAGCATTTT.

This clonotype was recorded many times. The rearrangement links TRBV25-1 to TRBJ1-6; 10 bases agree with TRBD1. The CDR3 has 18 residues. The germline V gene encodes CDR1 MGHDK and CDR2 SYGVNS. With 4 bases clipped from V and 7 bases from J, the junction kept 13 bases outside the gene matches. The CDR3 is CASSGRTGGTYENSPLHF. The CDR3 DNA reads as TGTGCCAGCAGTGGCAGGACAGGGGGAACGTACGAAAATTCACCCCTCCACTTT.